The 18 T cell receptor beta chains below were found in one sample sequenced in a study of T cell responses to AZD1222 COVID-19 vaccine. The data were produced by immunoSEQ multiplex PCR, yet TCRdb's version contains in-frame clones alone and is incomplete. Here the sample spans around 67,000 clones, roughly 85% being singletons. The specimen comprised peripheral blood, sampled 28 days after the second AZD1222 dose. The origin of the receptors is an adult who received the AZD1222 COVID-19 vaccine.

The sample holds a few counts of this clone. This chain links TRBV3-1 (or the pseudogene TRBV3-2) with TRBJ1-6, with TRBD1 matching over 9 bases. Germline values: CDR1 LGHDT, CDR2 YNNKEL (reference sequence). J lost 8 bases, V lost 1 base, and 3 bases had no gene match. The CDR3 extends over 15 amino acids. The CDR3 is CASSQVDRGDSPLHF. The CDR3 DNA sequence: TGTGCCAGCAGCCAAGTTGACAGGGGGGATTCACCCCTCCACTTT.

The chain carries TRBV7-9 and TRBJ2-1, with 9 bases that match TRBD2. The CDR3 consists of 14 residues. The V segment lost 9 bases and the J segment 8 bases; nucleotides outside the gene matches: 11. Germline values: CDR1 SEHNR, CDR2 FQNEAQ (reference sequence). In DNA form, the CDR3 reads TGTGCCAGTAGCCCTAGCGGGGCTAGGGATGAGCAGTTCTTC. Encoded protein: CASSPSGARDEQFF.

This chain links TRBV10-3 with TRBJ1-1; 8 bases agree with TRBD1. There are 15 residues in the CDR3. Germline trimming cut 9 bases from V and 0 bases from J; bases unmatched to any gene: 9. Germline lookup yields CDR1 ENHRY and CDR2 SYGVKD. CDR3: CAIRTGLGVNTEAFF. CDR3 nucleotides: TGTGCCATTAGGACAGGGTTGGGGGTGAACACTGAAGCTTTCTTT.

In its sample, this clone was seen once. The V gene is TRBV6-1, the J gene TRBJ2-5, with 9 bases matching TRBD1. Germline V gives CDR1 MNHNS, CDR2 SASEGT. This CDR3 has 15 amino acids. Unmatched junction bases numbered 6, after V lost 2 bases and J lost 5 bases. DNA for the CDR3: TGTGCCAGCAGTGAACGGACAGGGGTTGGCGAGACCCAGTACTTC. As protein: CASSERTGVGETQYF.

About this clone itself: A read error is likely, as this CDR3 ends without the conserved phenylalanine or tryptophan. The DNA is omitted, as the CDR3 cannot be located on it reliably, and the CDR3 follows TCRdb's listing. V is TRBV2 and J is TRBJ1-1; TRBD1, the table's D call, was not compared with the DNA. The CDR3 is 12 amino acids long, termini counted. Germline V gene data show CDR1 as SNHLY and CDR2 as FYNNEI. The CDR3 region is CARRQGPNRLIY.

The chain recombines TRBV5-1 with TRBJ1-2, with D perhaps matching TRBD1 (5 bases). V was cut by 2 bases and J by 2 bases, with 13 bases left in between. Germline V gene sequence: CDR1 SGHRS, CDR2 YFSETQ. The CDR3 loop spans 15 amino acids. The CDR3 DNA reads TGCGCCAGCAGCTTATACACGGGGCCCAACTATGGCTACACCTTC. Amino acid sequence: CASSLYTGPNYGYTF.

The chain carries TRBV9 and TRBJ2-7; D is perhaps TRBD1 (5 bases). V was shortened by 0 bases and J by 2 bases, with 12 bases between the two germline ends. The CDR3 is 15 residues long. Germline V gives CDR1 SGDLS, CDR2 YYNGEE. Here the CDR3 DNA reads TGTGCCAGCAGCGTAGGGCCAGGGCCCACCTACGAGCAGTACTTC. This translates into CASSVGPGPTYEQYF.

The chain joins TRBV30 to TRBJ1-5, with D unclear. Germline loops: CDR1 GTSNPN, CDR2 SVGIG (reference sequence). Between the trimmed V and J ends, which lost 0 bases and 5 bases, there was a span of 17 bases. The CDR3 consists of 16 residues. The CDR3 sequence: CAWSVFGLGLDQPQHF. In DNA, the CDR3 is TGTGCCTGGAGTGTATTTGGCTTAGGTCTGGATCAGCCCCAGCATTTT.

The gene calls are TRBV5-1 and TRBJ2-7, with D maybe TRBD2 (5 bases). From germline, CDR1 is SGHRS and CDR2 YFSETQ. V was shortened by 1 base and J by 2 bases, with 22 bases between the two germline ends. The CDR3 is 18 residues long. CDR3 residues: CASSLLQRVDVDPYEQYF. The CDR3 nucleotides read TGCGCCAGCAGCTTGTTACAGAGGGTAGACGTTGACCCCTACGAGCAGTACTTC.

In its sample, this clone was seen once. The chain recombines TRBV19 with TRBJ2-3; D is uncertain. CDR3 length: 12 residues. The V and J ends lost 5 bases and 7 bases respectively, with 10 bases between them. Germline V gives CDR1 LNHDA, CDR2 SQIVND (reference sequence). Written as DNA, the CDR3 is TGTGCCAGTAGTCCCCAGCAGTATACGCAGTATTTT. This encodes CASSPQQYTQYF. The whole variable domain, filled in from reference TRBV19 and TRBJ2-3, reads DGGITQSPKYLFRKEGQNVTLSCEQNLNHDAMYWYRQDPGQGLRLIYYSQIVNDFQKGDIAEGYSVSREKKESFPLTVTSAQKNPTAFYLCASSPQQYTQYFGPGTRLTVL.

This sequence joins TRBV19 and TRBJ1-5; D unresolved. The CDR3 runs 15 residues. V dropped 4 bases and J dropped 4 bases, with 14 bases sitting between them. Germline loops: CDR1 LNHDA, CDR2 SQIVND (reference sequence). CDR3 region: CASSTLMGSNQPQHF. CDR3 DNA sequence: TGTGCCAGTAGTACCTTGATGGGGTCTAATCAGCCCCAGCATTTT.

This rearrangement joins TRBV19 to TRBJ2-5, with D perhaps matching TRBD1 or TRBD2 (7 bases each). V lost 5 bases and J lost 5, with 18 bases in between. The CDR3 loop spans 15 amino acids. From germline, CDR1 is LNHDA and CDR2 SQIVND (reference sequence). CDR3 protein: CASSQQGRGWETQYF. The CDR3 nucleotides read TGTGCCAGTAGTCAACAGGGGAGGGGTTGGGAGACCCAGTACTTC.

The chain combines TRBV5-6 with TRBJ1-1; no reliable D call. CDR3 size: 12 residues. Germline loops: CDR1 SGHDT, CDR2 YYEEEE. The V and J ends lost 1 base and 7 bases respectively, with 8 bases between them. In DNA form, the CDR3 reads TGTGCCAGCAGCTTGTTGTCAGATGAAGCTTTCTTT. Its translation: CASSLLSDEAFF.

The gene calls are TRBV7-2 and TRBJ2-5; 9 bases align to TRBD1. The CDR3 is 15 amino acids. CDR1 is SGHTA and CDR2 is FQGNSA in the germline V gene. V was pared by 0 bases and J by 6 bases, with 5 bases of the junction left unmatched. CDR3: CASSLAGQGLKTQYF. DNA of the CDR3: TGTGCCAGCAGCTTAGCGGGACAGGGTTTGAAGACCCAGTACTTC.

The chain carries TRBV7-9 and TRBJ1-2; TRBD1 aligns across 9 bases. J was trimmed by 6 bases and V by 6 bases; bases with no gene match: 8. CDR3 length: 14 residues. Germline assignment: CDR1 SEHNR and CDR2 FQNEAQ (reference sequence). The CDR3 sequence is CASRLGQGEHGYTF. CDR3 sequence (DNA): TGTGCCAGCAGACTGGGACAGGGTGAGCATGGCTACACCTTC.

The V and J genes are TRBV27 and TRBJ2-7; 7 nucleotides align to TRBD1. J was trimmed by 5 bases and V by 5 bases; bases with no gene match: 3. The CDR3 has 12 amino acids. From germline, CDR1 is MNHEY and CDR2 SMNVEV (reference sequence). CDR3 sequence: CASSTQGNEQYF. DNA of the CDR3: TGTGCCAGCAGTACACAGGGGAACGAGCAGTACTTC.

This clone showed up just once. This chain connects TRBV6-1 to TRBJ2-3; TRBD2 aligns across 8 bases. V dropped 3 bases and J dropped 7; count of bases not matched to a gene: 9. The CDR3 has 15 amino acids. CDR1 is MNHNS and CDR2 is SASEGT in the germline V gene. The CDR3 reads CASSDSGISDYTQYF. The CDR3 DNA reads TGTGCCAGCAGTGATAGCGGGATCAGCGATTATACGCAGTATTTT.

V usage is TRBV3-1 (or the pseudogene TRBV3-2) and J usage is TRBJ1-2, with D unresolved. Deletions cut 1 base from V and 4 bases from J, with 13 bases between. The CDR3 totals 15 residues. Germline V gene data show CDR1 as LGHDT and CDR2 as YNNKEL (reference sequence). For the CDR3, the DNA is TGTGCCAGCAGCCAAGGTCCCGGCAGAGTCTATGGCTACACCTTC. Its translation is CASSQGPGRVYGYTF.